One and the same sample provided the 21 T cell receptor beta chains below, sequenced in a study of blood T cells in healthy people across ages. With a J-beta primer mix and a sample-barcoded 5' primer, a second PCR ran about 6 to 11 cycles. Via MiXCR, TCRdb re-called the 5' RACE reads, giving one row per CDR3 protein. The table includes 710,000 or so distinct CDR3 sequences, 32% detected once. Sequenced: blood. These receptors originate from an elderly woman in good health.

In its sample, this clonotype was seen many times. The chain carries TRBV6-2 or TRBV6-3 and TRBJ2-7, with 7 bases aligning to TRBD1. Germline CDR1 reads MNHEY; CDR2 reads SVGEGT. The CDR3 has 12 residues. V lost 7 bases, J lost 3 bases, and 3 bases stayed unmatched. CDR3 loop: CASKDRVYEQYF. The CDR3 DNA is TGTGCCAGCAAAGACAGGGTCTACGAGCAGTACTTC.

This clonotype showed up many times. The rearrangement links TRBV6-6 to TRBJ2-6; D not resolved. Looked up from germline, CDR1 is MNHNY and CDR2 is SVGAGI (reference sequence). V lost 2 bases and J 0 bases, leaving 5 bases between the germline ends. CDR3 length equals 15 residues. CDR3 protein: CASSYEFSGANVLTF. Here the CDR3 DNA reads TGTGCCAGCAGTTACGAATTCTCTGGGGCCAACGTCCTGACTTTC.

Notes on this clonotype: A much larger clone sits a single nucleotide away, making a read error possible. The V call is TRBV5-5, the J call TRBJ1-5; 11 positions agree with TRBD1. V dropped 4 bases and J dropped 5; count of bases not matched to a gene: 8. The germline V gene encodes CDR1 SGHKS and CDR2 YYEKEE (reference sequence). This CDR3 has 16 amino acids. The CDR3 DNA reads as TGTGCCAGCAGCGTAGGGACAGGGGGTTCCGATCAGCCCCAGCATTTT. It specifies CASSVGTGGSDQPQHF.

In this sample, this clonotype turned up many times. V usage is TRBV5-6 and J usage is TRBJ2-1, with 8 bases aligning to TRBD2. The V segment lost 7 bases and the J segment 9 bases; nucleotides outside the gene matches: 21. CDR1 is SGHDT, CDR2 YYEEEE, per germline. CDR3 size: 17 residues. The CDR3 loop reads CASRSLGIAGRGREQFF. CDR3 nucleotides: TGTGCCAGCCGGTCGCTGGGAATAGCGGGGCGTGGACGTGAGCAGTTCTTC.

Worth noting for this clonotype: Just one base apart from a much larger clone, this may be a read error. The chain has TRBV9 and TRBJ2-7, with D uncertain. Trimming stripped 4 bases from V and 7 bases from J, with 12 bases between. The CDR3 is made up of 12 amino acids. Germline V gene data show CDR1 as SGDLS and CDR2 as YYNGEE. The CDR3 loop reads CASSPQADEQYF. The CDR3 coding sequence is TGTGCCAGCAGCCCTCAAGCAGATGAGCAGTACTTC.

V is TRBV3-1 and J is TRBJ2-1, with D perhaps TRBD1 (6 bases). The V end was cut by 0 bases, the J end by 2 bases, with 8 bases between. Per the germline V gene, CDR1 is LGHDT and CDR2 is YNNKEL (reference sequence). The CDR3 runs to 15 residues. As DNA, the CDR3 is TGTGCCAGCAGCCAAGATTCAGGGGCCTACAATGAGCAGTTCTTC. This sequence encodes CASSQDSGAYNEQFF.

Comments on this clonotype: This may arise from a read error, as a much more abundant clone is one base away. J is TRBJ2-3 and V is TRBV14, with 8 bases aligning to TRBD2. CDR1 SGHDN and CDR2 FVKESK come from the germline V gene. CDR3 length equals 16 residues. The CDR3 sequence is CASSQPRTSQADTRYF. The DNA for the CDR3 is TGTGCCAGCAGCCAACCCAGGACTAGCCAGGCAGATACGCGGTATTTT.

This clonotype was seen only a few times. The genes are TRBV30 and TRBJ1-6; D remains ambiguous. Trimming took 4 bases from V and 1 from J, leaving 5 bases between them. Looked up from germline, CDR1 is GTSNPN and CDR2 is SVGIG (reference sequence). This CDR3 has 13 residues. CDR3 protein: CAWTESYNSPLHF. CDR3 in DNA: TGTGCCTGGACAGAATCCTATAATTCACCCCTCCACTTT.

The chain employs TRBV4-2 and TRBJ2-5; D perhaps matches TRBD1 (6 bases). The CDR3 loop spans 13 amino acids. Germline assignment: CDR1 LGHNA and CDR2 YNFKEQ. V was clipped by 7 bases and J by 3 bases, with 12 bases between them. CDR3 sequence: CASTGQLKETQYF. The CDR3 nucleotides are TGTGCCAGCACCGGACAGTTAAAAGAGACCCAGTACTTC.

This clonotype came up a few times. Just one base apart from a much larger clone, this may be a read error. The chain employs TRBV5-6 and TRBJ2-1, with D possibly called TRBD1 or TRBD2 (5 bases each). Germline V CDR1 and CDR2: SGHDT, YYEEEE. Between the trimmed V and J ends, which lost 3 bases and 3 bases, there was a span of 10 bases. CDR3 length: 14 amino acids. The CDR3: CASSWGRIYNEQFF. The DNA of the CDR3 is TGTGCCAGCAGCTGGGGACGGATCTACAATGAGCAGTTCTTC.

This clonotype was detected only once. J is TRBJ2-7 and V is TRBV27; D is unresolved. The J call may be wrong; the DNA end is better matched by TRBJ2-5. The CDR3 loop spans 14 amino acids. Germline V gene data show CDR1 as MNHEY and CDR2 as SMNVEV (reference sequence). CDR3 loop: CASSLGLPPETQYF. The CDR3 nucleotides read TGTGCCAGCAGTTTAGGGCTCCCTCCAGAGACCCAGTACTTC.

Worth noting for this clonotype: This may be a read error, as it is one base from a much larger clone. The rearrangement links TRBV9 to TRBJ1-2; D might be TRBD1 (6 bases). This CDR3 comprises 13 residues. Germline CDR1 and CDR2: SGDLS and YYNGEE. V dropped 4 bases and J dropped 8 bases, with 15 bases sitting between them. The CDR3 DNA reads TGTGCCAGCAGCAGCAGGGGATGCCGCGGCTACACCTTC. It is translated as CASSSRGCRGYTF.

This clonotype was counted many times. This sequence joins TRBV9 and TRBJ1-1; no reliable D call. This CDR3 region has 15 residues. Per germline, CDR1 SGDLS and CDR2 YYNGEE. The V gene lost 4 bases and the J gene lost 1 base, with 14 bases spanning the gap. CDR3 DNA sequence: TGTGCCAGCAGCTCATCGAGCATCCCGAACACTGAAGCTTTCTTT. This encodes CASSSSSIPNTEAFF.

In regard to this clonotype: A read error may account for a junction end that differs from germline. V and J are TRBV30 and TRBJ1-2; 7 nucleotides align to TRBD1. The CDR3 spans 15 residues. The germline V gene has CDR1 GTSNPN and CDR2 SVGIG (reference sequence). CDR3 sequence: CTWSGRGGGNYGYTF. DNA for the CDR3: TGTACCTGGAGTGGTAGAGGGGGCGGGAACTATGGCTACACCTTC.

This clonotype was detected ten times or more. This sequence joins TRBV7-9 and TRBJ2-5; TRBD2 matches 11 bases. V shed 6 bases, J shed 2 bases, and the junction held 5 bases outside the gene matches. The CDR3 spans 15 residues. The germline V gene has CDR1 SEHNR and CDR2 FQNEAQ (reference sequence). As DNA, the CDR3 is TGTGCCAGCAGTACTAGGACTAGCGGGCAAGAGACCCAGTACTTC. This encodes CASSTRTSGQETQYF.

This clonotype appeared many times. The chain is built from TRBV11-2 and TRBJ1-6; D might be TRBD1 (6 bases). The germline gives CDR1 SGHAT, CDR2 FQNNGV. CDR3 size: 15 residues. V was pared by 2 bases and J by 7 bases, with 12 bases between. CDR3 coding DNA: TGTGCCAGCAGCTTAAGGCAGGGGAAAAATTCACCCCTCCACTTT. This translates into CASSLRQGKNSPLHF.

The chain uses TRBV28 and TRBJ2-7; D may correspond to TRBD1 or TRBD2 (6 bases each). Germline loops: CDR1 MDHEN, CDR2 SYDVKM. CDR3 length: 14 residues. V shed 3 bases and J shed 7 bases, with 16 bases lying between them. CDR3 in amino acids: CASSFRGDRREQYF. The CDR3 DNA reads TGTGCCAGCAGTTTTAGGGGGGACCGGCGGGAGCAGTACTTC.

This clonotype is labeled as medium-sized. V is TRBV7-2 and J is TRBJ2-5; a weak D match, TRBD2 (6 bases). V shed 5 bases and J shed 2 bases, with 15 bases lying between them. The CDR3 covers 15 residues. Germline CDR1 and CDR2: SGHTA and FQGNSA. Written as DNA, the CDR3 is TGTGCCAGCAGCGCCGCGCGGGGAATACAAGAGACCCAGTACTTC. This translates into CASSAARGIQETQYF.

The rearrangement joins TRBV6-1 to TRBJ2-4; the D gene is possibly TRBD1 (5 bases). Germline V CDR1 and CDR2: MNHNS, SASEGT. Trimming took 5 bases from V and 0 from J, leaving 17 bases between them. There are 17 residues in the CDR3. CDR3 sequence (DNA): TGTGCCAGCAGTCAAACCCCGGAAACAGGAGCCAAAAACATTCAGTACTTC. It encodes CASSQTPETGAKNIQYF.

This clonotype was seen a handful of times. The junction and the germline gene differ at one end; a read error may be behind it. The V and J genes are TRBV7-9 and TRBJ2-1, with 7 bases aligning to TRBD1. The CDR3 covers 18 residues. Germline-derived CDR1 and CDR2 are SEHNR and FQNEAQ (reference sequence). CDR3 amino acids: CATSSQSRDRPSYSEQFF. The CDR3, as DNA: TGTGCCACCTCATCTCAAAGCCGGGACAGACCTTCCTACAGTGAGCAGTTCTTC.

The chain uses TRBV7-3 and TRBJ2-4; 8 nucleotides align to TRBD1. The length of the CDR3 is 14 residues. The junction had 7 bases not matched to a gene; V was cut back by 6 bases and J by 6 bases. Germline CDR1 is SGHTA and CDR2 is FQGTGA. The CDR3 bases are TGTGCCAGCAGTACCGGGACAGGATTAAACATTCAGTACTTC. This codes for CASSTGTGLNIQYF.